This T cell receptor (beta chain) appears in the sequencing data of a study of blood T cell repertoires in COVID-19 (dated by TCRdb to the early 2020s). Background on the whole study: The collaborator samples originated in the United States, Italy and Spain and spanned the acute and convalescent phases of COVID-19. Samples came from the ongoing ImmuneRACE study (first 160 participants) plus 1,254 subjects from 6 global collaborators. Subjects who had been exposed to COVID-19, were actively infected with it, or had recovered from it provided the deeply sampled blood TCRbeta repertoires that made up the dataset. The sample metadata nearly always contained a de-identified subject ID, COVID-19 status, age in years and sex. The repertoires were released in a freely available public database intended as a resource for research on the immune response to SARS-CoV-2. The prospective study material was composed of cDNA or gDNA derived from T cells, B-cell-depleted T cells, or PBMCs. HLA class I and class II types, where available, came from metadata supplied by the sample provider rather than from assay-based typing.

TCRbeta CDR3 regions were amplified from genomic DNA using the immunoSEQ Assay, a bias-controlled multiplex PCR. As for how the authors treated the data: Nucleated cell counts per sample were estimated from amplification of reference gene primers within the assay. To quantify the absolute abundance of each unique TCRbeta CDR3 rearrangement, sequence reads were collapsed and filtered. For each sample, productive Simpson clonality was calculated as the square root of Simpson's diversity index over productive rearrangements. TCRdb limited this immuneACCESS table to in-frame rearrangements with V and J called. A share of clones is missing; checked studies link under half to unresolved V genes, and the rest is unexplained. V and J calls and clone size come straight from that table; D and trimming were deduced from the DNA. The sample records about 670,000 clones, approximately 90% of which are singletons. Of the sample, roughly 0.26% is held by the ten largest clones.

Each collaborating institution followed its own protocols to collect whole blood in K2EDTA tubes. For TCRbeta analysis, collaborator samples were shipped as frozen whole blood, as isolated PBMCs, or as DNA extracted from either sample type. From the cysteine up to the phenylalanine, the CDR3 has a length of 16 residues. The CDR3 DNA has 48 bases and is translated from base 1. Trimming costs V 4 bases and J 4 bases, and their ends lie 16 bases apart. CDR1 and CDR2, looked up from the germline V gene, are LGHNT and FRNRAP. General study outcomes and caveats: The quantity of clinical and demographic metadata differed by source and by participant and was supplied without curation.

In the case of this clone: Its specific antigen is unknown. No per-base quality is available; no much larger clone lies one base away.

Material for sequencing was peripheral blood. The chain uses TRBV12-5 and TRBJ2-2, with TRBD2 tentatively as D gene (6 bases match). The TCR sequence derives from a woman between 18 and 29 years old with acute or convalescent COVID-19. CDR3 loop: CASGWGTERVTGELFF. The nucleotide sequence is TGTGCTAGTGGTTGGGGGACTGAGAGGGTCACCGGGGAGCTGTTTTTT.